Here is one TCR beta chain with its context. Its antigen is not identified. This entry belongs to a study of graft-versus-host responses after intestinal transplantation. Overall study: Each patient got anti-thymocyte globulin induction, then tacrolimus and steroids for roughly 3 years. Overall study results and limits: Recipient marrow harbored GvH clones, some of which surfaced first in ileum or blood.

Using immunoSEQ multiplex PCR, the repertoire was profiled, and TCRdb retains in-frame clones only, with some absent. The repertoire holds some 96,000 clones, with 90% as singletons. The clonotype comes from a human patient who received an intestinal transplant, so some T cells may come from the graft donor. The sample was PBMCs, taken roughly 68 weeks after intestinal transplant.

CDR3 region: CAISVSEKLFF. The DNA of the CDR3 is TGTGCCATCAGTGTTAGTGAAAAACTGTTTTTT. The chain combines TRBV10-3 with TRBJ1-4; D is uncertain. The germline V gene encodes CDR1 ENHRY and CDR2 SYGVKD. V was shortened by 4 bases and J by 7 bases, with 4 bases between the two germline ends. This CDR3 is 11 amino acids long.